This record concerns one T cell receptor (beta chain) sequence. Antigen: not known. The CDR3 is 15 amino acids. CDR1 and CDR2 from the germline V gene are MNHEY and SVGAGI. V shed 8 bases and J 4 bases; nucleotides not matched to a gene: 12. This specimen comes from a study of post-analysis software for immune sequencing data. Study background: Included courses were relapsing-remitting and secondary progressive multiple sclerosis; progressive-relapsing multiple sclerosis was also included.

Findings and caveats of the study: The authors found that F measure strongly co-clustered same-batch samples. Compared with controls, patients had more of about five TRBV segments, including TRBV5-6, TRBV5-1 and TRBV20-1. Significantly lower normalized Chao1 diversity was found in patients with multiple sclerosis relative to controls.

Included in the TCR beta cDNA libraries were unique molecular identifiers. Out of about 0.95 to 10 million T cells, 480,000 or so cDNA molecules were generated. Using its own MiXCR run on the PCR reads, TCRdb lists one record per CDR3 protein. The sample lists roughly 540,000 distinct CDR3 sequences, around a third occurring once. The TCR was taken from a girl aged 2 to 17 with multiple sclerosis. This sequence joins TRBV6-5 and TRBJ2-5; TRBD1 matches 8 bases. Sequencing was carried out using blood. The CDR3 region is CASRTGWTVRETQYF. The CDR3 nucleotides read TGTGCCAGCCGGACAGGGTGGACGGTTAGAGAGACCCAGTACTTC.